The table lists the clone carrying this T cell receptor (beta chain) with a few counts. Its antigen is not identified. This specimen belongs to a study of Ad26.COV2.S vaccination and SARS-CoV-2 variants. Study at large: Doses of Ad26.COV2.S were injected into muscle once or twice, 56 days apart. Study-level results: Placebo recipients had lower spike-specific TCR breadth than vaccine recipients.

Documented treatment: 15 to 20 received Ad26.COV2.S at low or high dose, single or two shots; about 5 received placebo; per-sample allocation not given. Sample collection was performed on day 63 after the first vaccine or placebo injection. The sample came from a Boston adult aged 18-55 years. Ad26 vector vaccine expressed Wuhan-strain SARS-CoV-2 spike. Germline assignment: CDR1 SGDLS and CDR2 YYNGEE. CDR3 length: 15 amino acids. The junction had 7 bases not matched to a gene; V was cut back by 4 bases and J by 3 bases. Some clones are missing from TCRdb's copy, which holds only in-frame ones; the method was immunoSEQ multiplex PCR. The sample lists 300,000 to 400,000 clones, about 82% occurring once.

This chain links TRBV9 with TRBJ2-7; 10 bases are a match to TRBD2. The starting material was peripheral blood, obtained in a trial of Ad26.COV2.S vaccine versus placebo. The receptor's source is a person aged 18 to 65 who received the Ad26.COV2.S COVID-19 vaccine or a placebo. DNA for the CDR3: TGTGCCAGCAGCCCTGAGCGGGGGGGTTTCTACGAGCAGTACTTC. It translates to CASSPERGGFYEQYF.